Listed below are T cell receptor beta chains from one sample, sequenced in a study of T cells in Graves' hyperthyroidism and ophthalmopathy. TCRdb used MiXCR to reprocess the multiplex PCR reads, holding one entry per CDR3 protein. The sample lists 90,000 to 120,000 distinct CDR3 sequences; roughly 15% were seen once. The sample was blood. These receptors originate from a woman between 45 and 60 years old with Graves' hyperthyroidism. Each CDR3 is given with its conserved first and last residue. The order of the fields is J gene, V gene, clone size, D gene, CDR3 DNA, CDR3 protein. The D gene is left open where the match is weak. Only part of the rows carry a size: once, few, many, or a class if the clone is expanded.

TRBJ1-1,TRBV5-1,many,-,TGCGCCAGCAGGGCCCCGGGGCAGACTGAAGCTTTCTTT,CASRAPGQTEAFF
TRBJ2-7,TRBV6-2/TRBV6-3,many,TRBD2,TGTGCCAGCCAAGCGGGGGAGACCTCCTACGAGCAGTACTTC,CASQAGETSYEQYF
TRBJ2-7,TRBV7-8,many,-,TGTGCCAGCAGCTTAGCCGTCTACGAGCAGTACTTC,CASSLAVYEQYF
TRBJ1-4,TRBV20-1,many,-,TGCAGTGCTAGAGCCCCCGTAGAAAAACTGTTTTTT,CSARAPVEKLFF
TRBJ2-2,TRBV29-1,few,-,TGCAGCGTTGGGACAGTAGCAACCGGGGAGCTGTTTTTT,CSVGTVATGELFF
TRBJ2-7,TRBV20-1,many,TRBD2,TGCAGTGCTAGGGGGGGACTAGCGGGGTTATACGAGCAGTACTTC,CSARGGLAGLYEQYF
TRBJ1-5,TRBV5-1,many,-,TGCGCCAGCAGCTTGGGCAAGAGGGGATCCAATCAGCCCCAGCATTTT,CASSLGKRGSNQPQHF
TRBJ2-3,TRBV5-1,many,-,TGCGCCACCAAGACAGAACCTAGCACAGATACGCAGTATTTT,CATKTEPSTDTQYF
TRBJ1-2,TRBV20-1,-,-,TGCAGTGCTAGTATGGGGGCTGGCTATGGCTACACCTTC,CSASMGAGYGYTF
TRBJ2-5,TRBV6-1,many,-,TGTGCCAGCAGTGAACACGGGGCTCTCCCCCAAGAGACCCAGTACTTC,CASSEHGALPQETQYF
TRBJ1-1,TRBV4-1,-,-,TGCGCCAGCAGCCAATTAGGGCCCGGTCAGAACACTGAAGCTTTCTTT,CASSQLGPGQNTEAFF
TRBJ1-3,TRBV15,-,-,TGTGCCACCAGCAGAGATCGATCCGGAAACACCATATATTTT,CATSRDRSGNTIYF
TRBJ2-1,TRBV20-1,many,TRBD2,TGCAGTGCTTCCGGGACTAGCGGGATTTATGAGCAGTTCTTC,CSASGTSGIYEQFF
TRBJ1-2,TRBV20-1,many,TRBD1,TGCAGTGCTAGAGCCCCCTATGCCCGGACAGGGGGCTATTATGGCTACACCTTC,CSARAPYARTGGYYGYTF
TRBJ2-1,TRBV29-1,many,TRBD2,TGCAGCGTGGTAGCGGGAGGGTTCCAGTTCTTC,CSVVAGGFQFF
TRBJ1-2,TRBV28,many,TRBD1,TGTGCCAGCAGTTTATGGGGACAGGGAATATATGGCTACACCTTC,CASSLWGQGIYGYTF
TRBJ1-1,TRBV25-1,-,-,TGTGCCAGCAGTGAAAGCAGGAACACTGAAGCTTTCTTT,CASSESRNTEAFF